This T cell receptor beta chain emerged from a study of human CD4 T cells and Enterobacteriaceae. All CD4+ cells other than CD45RA+CCR7+CD95- naive cells were sorted as memory, over 95% pure. TCRdb's table, derived via immunoSEQ multiplex PCR, lists solely in-frame clones and lacks some. The sample has about 29,000 clones; almost 85% are singletons. The V segment lost 7 bases and the J segment 0 bases; nucleotides outside the gene matches: 6. Per germline, CDR1 LNHDA and CDR2 SQIVND (reference sequence). The CDR3 runs to 14 residues. The chain has TRBV19 and TRBJ2-7; 7 bases agree with TRBD2. The sample consisted of memory CD4+ T cells from blood. The TCR comes from a human donor in good health. CDR3 nucleotides: TGTGCCAGTAAGAGGAGCGGGGACTCCTACGAGCAGTACTTC. The encoded protein is CASKRSGDSYEQYF. Combining the CDR3 with reference TRBV19 and TRBJ2-7 gives the whole variable domain DGGITQSPKYLFRKEGQNVTLSCEQNLNHDAMYWYRQDPGQGLRLIYYSQIVNDFQKGDIAEGYSVSREKKESFPLTVTSAQKNPTAFYLCASKRSGDSYEQYFGPGTRLTVT.